Given below is one TCR beta chain in context. What it binds is unknown. The protocol was immunoSEQ multiplex PCR, while the TCRdb copy is restricted to in-frame clones and leaves out a portion. This table holds 92,000 or so clones, 70% to 90% found once. This record belongs to a study of OX40 agonist ivuxolimab in advanced cancers. Study overall: In this cohort, patients received ivuxolimab, an agonistic anti-OX40 (CD134) antibody. Patients got intravenous ivuxolimab at 0.01 to 10 mg/kg every 2 weeks. One hepatocellular carcinoma and a couple of cutaneous melanoma patients partially responded. Regarding the study as a whole: Those patients achieving a partial response at 0.1-3.0 mg/kg showed among the lowest clonal expansion.

The sample was CD4+ or CD8+ T cells sorted from blood, taken in a trial of the OX40 agonist ivuxolimab. The clonotype was recovered from an adult with an advanced solid tumor such as melanoma, head and neck, liver or kidney cancer.

This chain's CDR3 is CASPGPYGPTDEQYF. In DNA form, the CDR3 reads TGTGCCAGCCCCGGCCCTTACGGTCCCACGGACGAGCAGTACTTC. The chain links TRBV6-1 to TRBJ2-7; D is unclear. Germline V gene sequence: CDR1 MNHNS, CDR2 SASEGT. There are 15 residues in the CDR3. The ends were cut back, 8 bases at V and 5 bases at J, with 22 bases in the middle.